The next 20 T cell receptor beta chains were all read from a single sample in a study of Ad26.COV2.S vaccination and SARS-CoV-2 variants. The repertoire was sequenced with immunoSEQ multiplex PCR; TCRdb's copy has only in-frame clones and lacks some. The sample has about 680,000 clones, roughly 90% seen once. Indicated treatment: 15 to 20 received Ad26.COV2.S at low or high dose, single or two shots; about 5 received placebo; per-sample allocation not given. Sample collection was performed on day 63 after the first vaccine or placebo injection. Sequenced material: peripheral blood, taken in a trial of Ad26.COV2.S vaccine versus placebo. Receptor source: a person between 18 and 65 years old who received the Ad26.COV2.S COVID-19 vaccine or a placebo.

The V gene is TRBV7-2, the J gene TRBJ2-5, with 9 bases lining up with TRBD2. Per the germline V gene, CDR1 is SGHTA and CDR2 is FQGNSA. V shed 6 bases and J 2 bases; nucleotides not matched to a gene: 4. The CDR3 contains 14 residues. CDR3 DNA sequence: TGTGCCAGCAGGCTAGCGGGGATACAAGAGACCCAGTACTTC. It is translated as CASRLAGIQETQYF. Looking up the rest from reference TRBV7-2 and TRBJ2-5 gives the full variable domain: GAGVSQSPSNKVTEKGKDVELRCDPISGHTALYWYRQSLGQGLEFLIYFQGNSAPDKSGLPSDRFSAERTGGSVSTLTIQRTQQEDSAVYLCASRLAGIQETQYFGPGTRLLVL.

This sequence joins TRBV29-1 and TRBJ1-1; D remains unclear. CDR3 length: 11 amino acids. Germline V gene sequence: CDR1 SQVTM, CDR2 ANQGSEA. CDR3 coding DNA: TGCAGAGCCGGAGGAAGCACTGAAGCTTTCTTT. Its translation is CRAGGSTEAFF. The full variable domain, in which reference TRBV29-1 and TRBJ1-1 provide the parts outside the CDR3, is SAVISQKPSRDICQRGTSLTIQCQVDSQVTMMFWYRQQPGQSLTLIATANQGSEATYESGFVIDKFPISRPNLTFSTLTVSNMSPEDSSIYLCRAGGSTEAFFGQGTRLTVV.

The V gene is TRBV10-3, the J gene TRBJ1-1; D perhaps matches TRBD1 (5 bases). V was trimmed by 2 bases and J by 0 bases, leaving 7 bases between them. The CDR3 has 14 residues. Germline CDR1 and CDR2: ENHRY and SYGVKD. The DNA for the CDR3 is TGTGCCATCAGTGAGACAGGAATGAACACTGAAGCTTTCTTT. It specifies CAISETGMNTEAFF.

The CDR3 nucleotides are TGCGCCAGCAGCTTGGTTCAGACCACAGATACGCAGTATTTT. Residues: CASSLVQTTDTQYF. This chain connects TRBV5-1 to TRBJ2-3; D remains ambiguous. Per germline, CDR1 SGHRS and CDR2 YFSETQ. V gave up 0 bases and J gave up 2 bases, with 7 bases separating them. CDR3 length equals 14 residues.

The V call is TRBV6-5, the J call TRBJ1-1, with TRBD1 matching 8 bases. Germline CDR1 is MNHEY and CDR2 is SVGAGI. This CDR3 is built from 16 residues. The V gene end was trimmed by 0 bases and the J gene end by 1 base; junction bases not matched to a gene: 4. CDR3 sequence reads: CASSYSGTGPNTEAFF. Here the CDR3 DNA reads TGTGCCAGCAGTTACTCTGGGACAGGCCCGAACACTGAAGCTTTCTTT.

The chain is built from TRBV6-5 and TRBJ1-2; D is unclear. Trimming shortened V by 4 bases and J by 8 bases, and 14 bases separated the two germline ends. The CDR3 spans 13 residues. Germline V lookup: CDR1 MNHEY, CDR2 SVGAGI. The CDR3 protein is CASSLGGLGGYTF. The CDR3, as DNA: TGTGCCAGCAGTTTAGGAGGGTTGGGCGGCTACACCTTC.

The chain recombines TRBV5-4 with TRBJ1-4; no clear D. The CDR3 is 15 residues long. Trimming left V 4 bases short and J 2 bases short, with 12 bases between. Germline assignment: CDR1 SGHNT and CDR2 YYREEE (reference sequence). The CDR3 reads CASSQFDRTNEKLFF. The CDR3 coding sequence is TGTGCCAGCAGCCAATTCGACCGGACTAATGAAAAACTGTTTTTT.

The chain carries TRBV10-3 and TRBJ1-6, with D tentatively TRBD1 (5 bases). This CDR3 has 13 amino acids. Trimming pared 11 bases from V and 8 bases from J, leaving 16 bases between. Germline lookup yields CDR1 ENHRY and CDR2 SYGVKD. The CDR3 protein is CAALRDADSPLHF. DNA for the CDR3: TGTGCCGCCCTCCGGGACGCGGATTCACCCCTCCACTTT.

The chain uses TRBV2 and TRBJ1-2; D unclear. Looked up from germline, CDR1 is SNHLY and CDR2 is FYNNEI. The CDR3 consists of 13 residues. Trimming removed 7 bases from V and 2 bases from J, with 11 bases in between. The CDR3 loop reads CASKVEQNYGYTF. CDR3 nucleotide sequence: TGTGCCAGCAAGGTAGAACAGAACTATGGCTACACCTTC.

The J gene is TRBJ2-1, the V gene TRBV7-2, with D tentatively TRBD1 (5 bases). The germline CDR1 and CDR2 sequences are SGHTA and FQGNSA. The CDR3 spans 15 residues. The V and J ends lost 1 base and 5 bases respectively, with 12 bases between them. CDR3 amino acids: CASSLGVEGDNEQFF. The CDR3 bases are TGTGCCAGCAGCTTAGGGGTAGAAGGGGACAATGAGCAGTTCTTC.

The rearrangement joins TRBV2 to TRBJ2-5; D is uncertain. The V gene's germline CDR1 is SNHLY and CDR2 FYNNEI. CDR3 length: 11 amino acids. V was cut by 6 bases and J by 3 bases, with 5 bases left in between. CDR3 bases: TGTGCCAGCAGGGGCAAAGAGACCCAGTACTTC. Translating gives CASRGKETQYF.

The chain is built from TRBV19 and TRBJ2-7; D is tentatively TRBD1 or TRBD2 (6 bases each). Germline assignment: CDR1 LNHDA and CDR2 SQIVND (reference sequence). V lost 7 bases and J 6 bases, leaving 19 bases between the germline ends. The CDR3 runs to 14 residues. For the CDR3, the DNA is TGTGCCAGTACCCCGTACGGGGGCACCGGCGAGCAGTACTTC. Protein product: CASTPYGGTGEQYF.

J is TRBJ2-1 and V is TRBV13; 13 bases line up with TRBD2. Losses at the gene ends were 5 bases for V and 10 bases for J; bases not matched to a gene: 14. The CDR3 runs 17 residues. Germline values: CDR1 PRHDT, CDR2 FYEKMQ (reference sequence). The CDR3 spells CASSPIRTSGRVGEQFF. The CDR3 nucleotides are TGTGCCAGCAGCCCCATTCGGACTAGCGGGAGAGTAGGGGAGCAGTTCTTC.

To note about this clone: Other DNA sequences of this sample code for an identical CDR3. The chain couples TRBV10-3 to TRBJ2-7; D is ambiguous. The length of the CDR3 is 11 residues. Germline-derived CDR1 and CDR2 are ENHRY and SYGVKD. The V and J ends lost 4 bases and 0 bases respectively, with 1 base between them. As DNA, the CDR3 is TGTGCCATCAGTGGCTCCTACGAGCAGTACTTC. This translates into CAISGSYEQYF.

CDR3 coding DNA: TGTGCCATCGCCGCGGGAAGCTCCTACGAGCAGTACTTC. This sequence encodes CAIAAGSSYEQYF. This sequence joins TRBV10-3 and TRBJ2-7, with D perhaps matching TRBD2 (6 bases). V shed 8 bases and J shed 0 bases, with 11 bases lying between them. Germline CDR1 reads ENHRY; CDR2 reads SYGVKD. CDR3 length: 13 residues.

This chain joins TRBV18 and TRBJ1-5; D might be TRBD1 (5 bases). Trimming removed 6 bases at V and 9 bases at J, with 21 bases between. The CDR3 consists of 15 residues. Germline V gene data show CDR1 as KGHSH and CDR2 as LQKENI. The chain's CDR3 is CASSLRGQQERPQHF. CDR3 nucleotide sequence: TGTGCCAGCTCGCTGAGGGGCCAACAAGAACGGCCCCAGCATTTT.

Concerning this clone: Since a much larger clone is just one base distant, this may be a read error. This sequence joins TRBV15 and TRBJ1-5, with TRBD1 matching 8 bases. Germline V gene data show CDR1 as LNHNV and CDR2 as YYDKDF (reference sequence). There are 14 residues in the CDR3. The V gene end was trimmed by 1 base and the J gene end by 6 bases; junction bases not matched to a gene: 2. The CDR3 DNA reads TGTGCCACCAGCAGAGGACAGGGGATTCAGCCCCAGCATTTT. Amino acid sequence: CATSRGQGIQPQHF.

This sequence joins TRBV27 and TRBJ2-5, with D unresolved. Trimming shortened V by 5 bases and J by 2 bases, and 12 bases separated the two germline ends. This CDR3 is 14 amino acids long. The germline V gene encodes CDR1 MNHEY and CDR2 SMNVEV (reference sequence). The CDR3 region has the DNA TGTGCCAGCAGTCGCACCTTGGGGCAAGAGACCCAGTACTTC. As protein: CASSRTLGQETQYF.

This clone showed up just a few times. This rearrangement joins TRBV12-3 or TRBV12-4 to TRBJ1-2; D not certain. Deletions cut 3 bases from V and 2 bases from J, with 7 bases between. The CDR3 runs 13 residues. The CDR3 loop is CASSFSVNYGYTF. In DNA, the CDR3 is TGTGCCAGCAGTTTCTCTGTCAACTATGGCTACACCTTC.

This clone appeared a single time. The rearrangement links TRBV3-1 (or the pseudogene TRBV3-2) to TRBJ1-6; D not certain. Trimming took 2 bases from V and 4 from J, leaving 3 bases between them. CDR1 and CDR2 from the germline V gene are LGHDT and YNNKEL (reference sequence). CDR3 length: 13 residues. For the CDR3, the DNA is TGTGCCAGCAGCCAACAATATAATTCACCCCTCCACTTT. Translation: CASSQQYNSPLHF.